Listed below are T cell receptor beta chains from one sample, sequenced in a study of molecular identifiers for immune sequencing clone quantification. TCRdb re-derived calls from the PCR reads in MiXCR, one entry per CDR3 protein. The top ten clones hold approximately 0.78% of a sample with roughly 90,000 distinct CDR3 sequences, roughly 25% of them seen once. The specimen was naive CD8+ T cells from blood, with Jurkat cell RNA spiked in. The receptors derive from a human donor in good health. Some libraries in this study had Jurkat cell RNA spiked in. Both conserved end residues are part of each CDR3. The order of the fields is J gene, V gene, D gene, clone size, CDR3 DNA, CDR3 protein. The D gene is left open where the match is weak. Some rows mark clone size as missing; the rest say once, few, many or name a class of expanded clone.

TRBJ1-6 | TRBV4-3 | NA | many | TGCGCCAGCAGCCAAGATCTTGGTCCAGGGCACTCACCCCTCCACTTT | CASSQDLGPGHSPLHF
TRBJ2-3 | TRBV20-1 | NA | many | TGCAGTGCTAGAGTCACAGATACGCAGTATTTT | CSARVTDTQYF
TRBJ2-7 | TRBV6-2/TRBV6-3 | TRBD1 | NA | TGTGCCAGCAGTTACGACAGGGGCGTATCCTACGAGCAGTACTTC | CASSYDRGVSYEQYF
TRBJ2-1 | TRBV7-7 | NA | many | TGTGCTAGCAGCGACCCGACATTCAATGAGCAGTTCTTC | CASSDPTFNEQFF
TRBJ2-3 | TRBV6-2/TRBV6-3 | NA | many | TGTGCCAGCAGTGCTTATCCAGGCGCTACGCAGTATTTT | CASSAYPGATQYF
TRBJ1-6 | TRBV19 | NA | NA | TGTGCCAGTAGTATAGTCTGGGAGATGGATTCACCCCTCCACTTT | CASSIVWEMDSPLHF
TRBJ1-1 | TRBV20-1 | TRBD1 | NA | TGCAGTGCTAGAGATCCAGGGGGCACTGAAGCTTTCTTT | CSARDPGGTEAFF
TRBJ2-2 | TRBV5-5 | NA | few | TGTGCCAGCAGCTTGGCGTCAATTACTCAGAACACCGGGGAGCTGTTTTTT | CASSLASITQNTGELFF
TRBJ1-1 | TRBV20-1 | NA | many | TGCAGTGCTGTCACAGGTCGGGCCTTAAACACTGAAGCTTTCTTT | CSAVTGRALNTEAFF
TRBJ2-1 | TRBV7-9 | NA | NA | TGTGCCGGCAGCTTAGGGATTTACAATGAGCAGTTCTTC | CAGSLGIYNEQFF
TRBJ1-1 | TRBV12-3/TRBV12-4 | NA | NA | TGTGCCAGCAGTTTAGTTTCTGGCGTGGGTGCTTTCTTT | CASSLVSGVGAFF
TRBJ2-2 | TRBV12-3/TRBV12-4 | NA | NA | TGTGCCAGCAGCCCCCGGGATACCAGCACCGGGGAGCTGTTTTTT | CASSPRDTSTGELFF
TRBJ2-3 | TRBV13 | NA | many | TGTGCCAGCAGCAAGGGAGTTGCAGATACGCAGTATTTT | CASSKGVADTQYF
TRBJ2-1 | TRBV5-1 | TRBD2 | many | TGCGCCAGCAGCCCTGGGACTAGCGGGGCCTGGGAGCAGTTCTTC | CASSPGTSGAWEQFF
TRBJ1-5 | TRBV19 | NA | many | TGTGCCAGTAGTTGGGAGGATCAGCCCCAGCATTTT | CASSWEDQPQHF
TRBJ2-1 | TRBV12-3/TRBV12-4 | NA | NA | TGTGCCAGCAGTTTAACAAGGTCCTACAATGAGCAGTTCTTC | CASSLTRSYNEQFF
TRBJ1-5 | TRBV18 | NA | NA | TGTGCCAGCTCACCACCGGGGGGGGGCAATCAGCCCCAGCATTTT | CASSPPGGGNQPQHF
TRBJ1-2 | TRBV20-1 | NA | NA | TGCAGTGCTAGTCCGCAGGCCAACTATGGCTACACCTTC | CSASPQANYGYTF
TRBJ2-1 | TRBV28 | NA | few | TGTGCCAGCCAGGACGCCCCTTACAATGAGCAGTTCTTC | CASQDAPYNEQFF
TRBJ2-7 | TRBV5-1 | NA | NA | TGCGCCAGCAGCTTGGAGGGGGGTTACGAGCAGTACTTC | CASSLEGGYEQYF
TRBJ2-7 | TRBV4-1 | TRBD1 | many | TGCGCCAGCAGCCAAGGACAGGGATTCGGGGAGCAGTACTTC | CASSQGQGFGEQYF
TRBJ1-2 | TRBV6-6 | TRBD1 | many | TGTGCCAGCAGTTACGAGACAGGGATTGATGGCTACACCTTC | CASSYETGIDGYTF
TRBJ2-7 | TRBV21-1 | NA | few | TGTGCCAGCAGCAAAAACTCGTCGACAGGGGGCGCGGGGTACTACGAGCAGTACTTC | CASSKNSSTGGAGYYEQYF
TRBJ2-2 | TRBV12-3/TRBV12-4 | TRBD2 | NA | TGTGCCAGCAGTCCTACAGGGACTAGCGGATACACCGGGGAGCTGTTTTTT | CASSPTGTSGYTGELFF
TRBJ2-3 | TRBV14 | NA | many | TGTGCCAGCAGTCGGCCCTCGTCAGCAGATACGCAGTATTTT | CASSRPSSADTQYF
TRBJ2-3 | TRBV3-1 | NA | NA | TGTGCCAGCAGCCATCCCCAGGAGTGGCGTACTGCTAGCACAGATACGCAGTATTTT | CASSHPQEWRTASTDTQYF
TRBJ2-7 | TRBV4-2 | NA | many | TGTGCCAGCAGCCCTACCGACAGCCTCTACGAGCAGTACTTC | CASSPTDSLYEQYF
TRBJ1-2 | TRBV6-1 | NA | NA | TGTGCCAGCAGTGAATGGACGGATTACCCTAACCATGGCTACACCTTC | CASSEWTDYPNHGYTF
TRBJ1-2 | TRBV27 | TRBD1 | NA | TGTGCCAGCAGTTTATCGGGCAGGGGGCACATCTATGGCTACACCTTC | CASSLSGRGHIYGYTF
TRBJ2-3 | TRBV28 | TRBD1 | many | TGTGCCAGCAGGGACAGGGAGATTCTCAGCACAGATACGCAGTATTTT | CASRDREILSTDTQYF
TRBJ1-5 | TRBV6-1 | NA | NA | TGTGCCAGCAGTAGCCGGGACAAAAGCAATCAGCCCCAGCATTTT | CASSSRDKSNQPQHF
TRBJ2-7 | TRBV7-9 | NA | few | TGTGCCACCTCGCGAATCATAGGAAACTCCTACGAGCAGTACTTC | CATSRIIGNSYEQYF
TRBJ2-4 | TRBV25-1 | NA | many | TGTGCCAGCAGGGGAAACATTCAGTACTTC | CASRGNIQYF
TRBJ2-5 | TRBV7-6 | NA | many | TGTGCCAGCAGCTCGACTAGTCTCTCAGAGGAGACCCAGTACTTC | CASSSTSLSEETQYF
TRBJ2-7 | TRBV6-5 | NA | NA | TGTGCCAGCAGTTCCATCCAGGGCTACGAGCAGTACTTC | CASSSIQGYEQYF
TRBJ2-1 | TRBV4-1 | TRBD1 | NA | TGCGCCAGCAGCCAAGAACAGGACAGGGGGCTCTACAATGAGCAGATCTTC | CASSQEQDRGLYNEQIF
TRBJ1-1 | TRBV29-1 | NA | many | TGCAGCGTTGAGGGGGCGATGGACACTGAAGCTTTCTTT | CSVEGAMDTEAFF
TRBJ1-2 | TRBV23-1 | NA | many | TGCGCCAGCAAAAGATTATCCGGGACGTCGCTTGTCTACACCTTC | CASKRLSGTSLVYTF
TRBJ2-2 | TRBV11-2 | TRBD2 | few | TGTGCCAGCAGCTTGACTAGCGGAAACACCGGGGAGCTGTTTTTT | CASSLTSGNTGELFF
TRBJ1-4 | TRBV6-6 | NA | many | TGTGCCAGCACTGAGGCCCGGGCCTACATGTTTTTT | CASTEARAYMFF
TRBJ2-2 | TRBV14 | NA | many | TGTGCCAGCAGCCAAGGCAGGACCGGGGAGCTGTTTTTT | CASSQGRTGELFF
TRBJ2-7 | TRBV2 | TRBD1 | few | TGTGCCAGCACTGGGACAGGGGGCGACTACGAGCAGTACTTC | CASTGTGGDYEQYF
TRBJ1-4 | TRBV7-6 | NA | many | TGTGCCAGCAGCCCCCACGGGGGGCCTGAAAAACTGTTTTTT | CASSPHGGPEKLFF
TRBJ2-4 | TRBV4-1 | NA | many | TGCGCCAGCAGCCACACCCGGTTTACCAAAAACATTCAGTACTTC | CASSHTRFTKNIQYF
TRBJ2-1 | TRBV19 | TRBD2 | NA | TGTGCCAGTAGTATAGACAGCGGGGGCTCCTACAATGAGCAGTTCTTC | CASSIDSGGSYNEQFF
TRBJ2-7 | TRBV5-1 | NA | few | TGCGCCAGCAGCTTACTCAACGAAGGAAAGGTCGAGCAGTACTTC | CASSLLNEGKVEQYF
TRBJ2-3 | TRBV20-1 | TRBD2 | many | TGCAGTGCTAGAGACGCCGGGACTAGCGGGAGCACAGATACGCAGTATTTT | CSARDAGTSGSTDTQYF
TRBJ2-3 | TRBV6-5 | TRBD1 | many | TGTGCCAGCAGTTACTGGCAGGGGGCTACAACCGATACGCAGTATTTT | CASSYWQGATTDTQYF
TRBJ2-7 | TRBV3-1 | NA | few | TGTGCCAGCAGCCAAGAAGGACGGAGCAGGTACGAGCAGTACTTC | CASSQEGRSRYEQYF
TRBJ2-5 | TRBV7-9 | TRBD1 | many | TGTGCCAGCAGCCCGGGGACAGGGCTGGAGACCCAGTACTTC | CASSPGTGLETQYF
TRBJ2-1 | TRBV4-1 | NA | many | TGCGCCAGCAGCCAAGATCACCCCGGGCCCGATACGGCAATCAATGAGCAGTTCTTC | CASSQDHPGPDTAINEQFF
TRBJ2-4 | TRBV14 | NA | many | TGTGCCAGCAGCCAAGAAGATGACAGGCTAGCCAAAAACATTCAGTACTTC | CASSQEDDRLAKNIQYF
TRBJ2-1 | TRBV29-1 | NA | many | TGCAGCGTTGAAGAAGGGGAAAGGGCGGGACCCCCCGATGAGCAGTTCTTC | CSVEEGERAGPPDEQFF
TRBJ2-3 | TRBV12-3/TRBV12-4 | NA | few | TGTGCCAGCAGTTATTCAGGGGCTGTCACAGATACGCAGTATTTT | CASSYSGAVTDTQYF
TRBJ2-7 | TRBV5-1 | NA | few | TGCGCCAGCAGCCTAGAATGGGGTCCTGTCTACGAGCAGTACTTC | CASSLEWGPVYEQYF
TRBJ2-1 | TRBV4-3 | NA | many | TGCGCCAGCAGCCAAGATAGGGCAGCCTACAATGAGCAGTTCTTC | CASSQDRAAYNEQFF
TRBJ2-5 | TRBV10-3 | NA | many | TGTGCCATCAGTGAGTCCGGGGTCCACCAGTACTTC | CAISESGVHQYF
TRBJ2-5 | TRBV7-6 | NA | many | TGTGCCAGCAGGCAAGGGGTGTCAACTCAAGAGACCCAGTACTTC | CASRQGVSTQETQYF
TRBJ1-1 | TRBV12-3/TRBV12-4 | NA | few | TGTGCCAGCAGTTTAGCTCCGGGGGCCCCTGAAGCTTTCTTT | CASSLAPGAPEAFF